This T cell receptor beta chain came from a study of T cells in Graves' hyperthyroidism and ophthalmopathy (dated by TCRdb to the late 2010s). Background on the whole study: Peripheral blood was sampled at the time of initial diagnosis, prior to any treatment. To identify TCR V-J signatures that set the groups apart, the researchers used a discovery cohort of 90 to 100 patients, made up of about 44 with Graves' ophthalmopathy and some 58 with stable Graves' hyperthyroidism. Prospective prediction of ophthalmopathy was tested in an independent validation cohort of 18 to 20 hyperthyroidism patients and some 17 patients who later progressed to ophthalmopathy. The 100 or so discovery patients were randomly split 7:3 into training and test sets. In roughly six Graves' hyperthyroidism patients, the study also compared T-cell repertoires from thyroid tissue with T-cell repertoires from blood. Following sampling, methimazole starting at 30 mg daily was given to hyperthyroidism patients, and high-dose intravenous methylprednisolone was given to ophthalmopathy patients. The paper describes TCR Vbeta CDR3 sequencing of 140 or so peripheral blood samples, made up of approximately 40 ophthalmopathy patients, over 70 hyperthyroidism patients and 17 progressor patients. The paper's findings and limits, for the study overall: In validation, the model predicted progression to ophthalmopathy a median of roughly 6.2 months before onset, with 65% to 71% sensitivity and 72.22% specificity. No statistical method was used to set the sample size in advance, and investigators knew the group allocation. Most expanded thyroid clonotypes (frequency above 0.001) were also detected in blood, a finding suggesting that blood repertoires may reflect thyroid immune responses. In cross-validation, a model built on a 13 V-J signature told ophthalmopathy apart from stable hyperthyroidism with about 90% sensitivity and around 83% specificity, and in testing the same model reached 80%/75%.

From the germline V gene, CDR1 is MGHRA and CDR2 is YSYEKL. Between the V and J ends, shortened by 4 bases and 2 bases respectively, the junction contains 14 bases. CDR3 length: 15 amino acids, cysteine to phenylalanine. This entry keeps only the CDR3 DNA: 45 bases, framed from base 1. Details on this clonotype: The antigen this receptor binds is unknown. No quality values exist for individual bases; no much larger clone is one base distant.

Graves' hyperthyroidism was defined as stable when no progression to ophthalmopathy occurred over 18 months of follow-up. Hyperthyroidism patients were newly diagnosed, had a disease duration of under 2 months, and were aged 18 to 65 years. Any patient with an uncontrolled infection, another autoimmune disease, pregnancy or lactation was excluded. Diagnoses were based on clinical symptoms, serum thyroxine and TRAb, thyroid ultrasound and orbital computed tomography. PBMCs were separated from 8 to 10 ml of fresh peripheral blood using Ficoll-Paque density gradient centrifugation. Total RNA was extracted using Trizol reagent, and RNA quality was assessed on an Agilent 2100 Bioanalyzer. The TCR beta CDR3 regions were amplified from the RNA transcripts. A first-round RT-PCR of the TCR CDR3 used the HTBI primer set with the Qiagen OneStep RT-PCR kit. The libraries were constructed in a second round of multiplex PCR and then size-selected and purified. Sequencing of the libraries was done on an Illumina HiSeq2000 using paired-end 100 bp reads. The authors' analysis ran thus. Raw data were processed with SOAPnuke, discarding reads with adapters, uncalled bases, mean Phred below 15, or no exact constant-primer or identifier match. High-quality paired reads were merged using COPE v1.2.5, and each unique nucleotide sequence was defined as a clonotype. MiTCR v1.1 was used to align the clonotypes against IMGT TRBV, TRBD and TRBJ reference segments. The analysis included only V-J combinations with a frequency above 0.0001, which together covered 99% to 99.2% of the repertoires. The TCS score was defined as F50 (clonal expansion) divided by E x V (chaos), with BLOSUM62-based TCRdist calculated between CDR3 peptides within each V-J. Welch's t-statistics and random forest reduced just over 500 V-J features to roughly 13, which were used in a naive Bayes classifier (R e1071). TCRdb trimmed the raw reads at Q25, called clones with MiXCR and kept productive beta chains. CDR3 protein duplicates are merged, each entry listing the most common genes and DNA. Clone size and V and J calls follow TCRdb, not the original study. The sample has 350,000 to 400,000 distinct CDR3 sequences on record, roughly 14% of them singletons. The ten largest clonotypes hold 8% to 13% of the sample.

This receptor was identified in a woman in her sixties with Graves' hyperthyroidism. This receptor chain uses TRBV4-1 and TRBJ2-5; possibly the D gene is TRBD2, per 6 matching bases. The sequenced material came from blood. The nucleotides read TGCGCCAGCAGCCCCATGGCGGGATCGCAAGAGACCCAGTACTTC. Protein translation: CASSPMAGSQETQYF.